The clone carrying this T cell receptor (beta chain) was observed a handful of times. TCR libraries were prepared from approximately 15 ng of total RNA with the QIAseq Immune Repertoire TCR panel. One entry per CDR3 protein results from TCRdb running MiXCR on the reads. The sample has 800 to 900 distinct CDR3 sequences, about 4% seen once. From live CD3+CD8+TCRalphabeta+ cells, four PD-1 and/or TIGIT subsets were sorted. This sample is part of a study of circulating CD8 cells and anti-PD-1 response in melanoma. Germline loops: CDR1 SGHDT, CDR2 YYEEEE. The length of the CDR3 is 13 residues. Trimming took 7 bases from V and 2 from J; bases not matched to a gene: 5.

The sequencing used CD8+ T cells from PBMCs, collected at baseline or after one month of anti-PD-1 therapy (not recorded which). This receptor was obtained from a human donor with melanoma. The chain joins TRBV5-6 to TRBJ1-1; 7 bases are a match to TRBD1. CDR3 nucleotide sequence: TGTGCCAGCTTGTTAGGGGGCAACACTGAAGCTTTCTTT. Its translation is CASLLGGNTEAFF.